Shown below are 15 T cell receptor beta chains from a single sample sequenced in a study of T-cell reconstitution after alpha-beta-depleted transplantation in children. Preparation of the TCRbeta library used unique molecular identifiers. One entry per CDR3 protein, called by TCRdb with MiXCR from the PCR reads. The sample lists hundreds of thousands of distinct CDR3 sequences, over 15% seen once, with approximately 1% in the top ten. The sample here was PBMCs from the stem cell graft donor, taken from the stem cell graft. The receptors were gathered from a human donor who donated a stem cell graft to a child with acute myeloid leukemia.

This chain links TRBV4-3 with TRBJ2-1; 10 bases are a match to TRBD2. J lost 8 bases, V lost 3 bases, and 7 bases had no gene match. The germline V gene has CDR1 LGHNA and CDR2 YSLEER. This CDR3 is 15 amino acids long. CDR3 residues: CASSHEAGGPDEQFF. CDR3 DNA: TGCGCCAGCAGCCATGAAGCGGGGGGGCCTGATGAGCAGTTCTTC.

The rearrangement links TRBV3-1 to TRBJ2-5; a weak D match, TRBD2 (6 bases). CDR1 LGHDT and CDR2 YNNKEL come from the germline V gene (reference sequence). Trimming removed 8 bases from V and 2 bases from J, with 12 bases in between. The CDR3 contains 13 residues. This CDR3 reads CASGGLRQETQYF. The CDR3 DNA follows: TGTGCCAGCGGGGGGTTGAGACAAGAGACCCAGTACTTC.

Ten or more counts support this clonotype. The chain is built from TRBV29-1 and TRBJ2-5; TRBD1 matches 10 bases. After removal of 2 bases from V and 2 bases from J, the junction contained 8 bases not matched to a gene. Germline loops: CDR1 SQVTM, CDR2 ANQGSEA. The CDR3 covers 16 residues. For the CDR3, the DNA is TGCAGCGTTGAAAAGTGGGGACAGGGGACTCAAGAGACCCAGTACTTC. This codes for CSVEKWGQGTQETQYF.

The rearrangement uses TRBV7-2 and TRBJ2-3; D may correspond to TRBD1 or TRBD2 (5 bases each). The germline V gene encodes CDR1 SGHTA and CDR2 FQGNSA. CDR3 length: 16 amino acids. V was cut by 5 bases and J by 4 bases, with 19 bases left in between. CDR3 sequence: CASSPSGMVTADTQYF. As DNA, the CDR3 is TGTGCCAGCAGCCCCTCCGGGATGGTGACAGCAGATACGCAGTATTTT.

In this sample, this clonotype turned up many times. The CDR3 DNA reads as TGCAGTGCTAGGGGCCCAGCCCAAGAGACCCAGTACTTC. Its protein product is CSARGPAQETQYF. V usage is TRBV20-1 and J usage is TRBJ2-5, with D unclear. In germline, CDR1 is DFQATT, CDR2 SNEGSKA (reference sequence). The CDR3 spans 13 residues. V lost 3 bases, J lost 1 base, and 9 bases lay in between.

The sample holds a few counts of this clonotype. V is TRBV4-3 and J is TRBJ1-5, with D unresolved. Germline CDR1 and CDR2: LGHNA and YSLEER. CDR3 length: 16 amino acids. With 2 bases removed from V and 0 bases from J, the gap between germline ends came to 11 bases. In DNA form, the CDR3 reads TGCGCCAGCAGCCAATTTCCAGAGTATAGCAATCAGCCCCAGCATTTT. Protein product: CASSQFPEYSNQPQHF.

Only a few counts were recorded for this clonotype. The J gene is TRBJ1-6, the V gene TRBV9, with a tentative D call TRBD1 (5 bases). Per germline, CDR1 SGDLS and CDR2 YYNGEE. The CDR3 consists of 17 residues. V lost 3 bases and J lost 7, with 20 bases in between. The CDR3 sequence is CASSASTPGRINSPLHF. The CDR3 bases are TGTGCCAGCAGCGCTTCGACCCCGGGACGGATCAATTCACCCCTCCACTTT. Based on the CDR3 plus reference TRBV9 and TRBJ1-6, the full variable domain is DSGVTQTPKHLITATGQRVTLRCSPRSGDLSVYWYQQSLDQGLQFLIQYYNGEERAKGNILERFSAQQFPDLHSELNLSSLELGDSALYFCASSASTPGRINSPLHFGNGTRLTVT.

This chain connects TRBV11-2 to TRBJ2-2, with 7 positions matching TRBD2. The CDR3 spans 18 residues. Per the germline V gene, CDR1 is SGHAT and CDR2 is FQNNGV. The V gene end was trimmed by 5 bases and the J gene end by 5 bases; junction bases not matched to a gene: 17. Here the CDR3 DNA reads TGTGCCAGCAGCGGGAGCGGGGCACCCGAAATCCGAACCGGGGAGCTGTTTTTT. Its translation is CASSGSGAPEIRTGELFF.

The V gene is TRBV11-1, the J gene TRBJ2-6; D is undetermined. Germline V gives CDR1 SGHAT, CDR2 FQDESV (reference sequence). There are 18 residues in the CDR3. Deletions cut 8 bases from V and 0 bases from J, with 20 bases between. CDR3 loop: CASSPLSVTSSGANVLTF. Here the CDR3 DNA reads TGTGCCAGCTCGCCCCTTTCGGTCACGTCCTCTGGGGCCAACGTCCTGACTTTC.

This clonotype was detected ten times or more. The rearrangement uses TRBV7-2 and TRBJ1-6; D may be TRBD1 (5 bases). The CDR3 is 14 amino acids. The V gene lost 5 bases and the J gene lost 7 bases, with 12 bases spanning the gap. Germline CDR1 SGHTA, CDR2 FQGNSA. The CDR3 is CASSVQRGNSPLHF. CDR3 sequence (DNA): TGTGCCAGCAGCGTCCAACGGGGGAATTCACCCCTCCACTTT.

The chain is built from TRBV5-5 and TRBJ1-4, with D hard to call. The V end lost 0 bases, the J end lost 8 bases, and 17 bases lay between the germline ends. Germline V gene sequence: CDR1 SGHKS, CDR2 YYEKEE (reference sequence). The CDR3 length is 16 residues. This CDR3 is CASSLDFSGFAEKLFF. For the CDR3, the DNA is TGTGCCAGCAGCTTGGATTTCTCGGGGTTTGCGGAAAAACTGTTTTTT.

This clonotype was recorded at least ten times. The rearrangement links TRBV6-5 to TRBJ2-3; D call uncertain. CDR3 length: 12 residues. CDR1 MNHEY and CDR2 SVGAGI come from the germline V gene. V gave up 4 bases and J gave up 9 bases, with 11 bases separating them. CDR3 loop: CASSSQTRTQYF. Written as DNA, the CDR3 is TGTGCCAGCAGTTCCCAGACCCGAACGCAGTATTTT.

The CDR3 loop is CASSQATGGSSGANVLTF. The CDR3 bases are TGCGCCAGCAGCCAAGCAACAGGGGGGAGCTCTGGGGCCAACGTCCTGACTTTC. J is TRBJ2-6 and V is TRBV4-3; 8 positions match TRBD1. The germline V gene encodes CDR1 LGHNA and CDR2 YSLEER. This CDR3 has 18 amino acids. The ends lost 1 base at V and 0 bases at J; junction bases unmatched: 5.

This clonotype was recorded at least ten times. The chain joins TRBV29-1 to TRBJ2-5, with a weak D call TRBD2 (6 bases). This CDR3 region has 11 residues. Looked up from germline, CDR1 is SQVTM and CDR2 is ANQGSEA. Deletions cut 3 bases from V and 5 bases from J, with 7 bases between. In DNA form, the CDR3 reads TGCAGCGTTGAGACTAGGGAGACCCAGTACTTC. Translation gives CSVETRETQYF.

The V call is TRBV7-2, the J call TRBJ2-1; the match to TRBD1 covers 10 bases. V gave up 5 bases and J gave up 4 bases; unmatched junction bases: 11. The CDR3 contains 17 residues. CDR1 SGHTA and CDR2 FQGNSA come from the germline V gene. The CDR3, as DNA: TGTGCCAGCAGCCGGGACAGGGGCCGCGTCGGTTACAATGAGCAGTTCTTC. Translated, it gives CASSRDRGRVGYNEQFF.